The 24 T cell receptor beta chains reported below all come from one sample, sequenced in a study of blood T cell repertoires in COVID-19 (dated by TCRdb to 2020 to 2021). The library was obtained by the immunoSEQ multiplex PCR assay. As stored in TCRdb, this immuneACCESS dataset retains in-frame rearrangements with V and J assigned. A fraction of the clones does not appear; measured against another copy, unresolved V genes explain less than half of the discrepancy, and the remainder lacks a known reason. Across this sample there are 90,000 to 130,000 clones, with approximately 90% seen only once. The ten largest account for 4.8% of the sample. Sequences were obtained from peripheral blood. The receptor set was obtained from a human donor in a cohort sampled during active COVID-19.

The J gene is TRBJ2-5, the V gene TRBV9, with D unresolved. Germline V gene lookup returns CDR1 SGDLS and CDR2 YYNGEE. The V end was cut by 0 bases, the J end by 2 bases, with 8 bases between. The length of the CDR3 is 14 residues. For the CDR3, the DNA is TGTGCCAGCAGCGTAGGACACCCTCAAGAGACCCAGTACTTC. As protein: CASSVGHPQETQYF.

In DNA form, the CDR3 reads TGTGCCAGCTCACCCTCGACAGCCTCCTACGAGCAGTACTTC. The encoded protein is CASSPSTASYEQYF. The gene calls are TRBV18 and TRBJ2-7, with a possible D match to TRBD1 (5 bases). The V gene lost 3 bases and the J gene lost 0 bases, with 9 bases spanning the gap. The CDR3 contains 14 residues. The germline CDR1 and CDR2 sequences are KGHSH and LQKENI.

The chain employs TRBV7-9 and TRBJ2-3; a weak D match, TRBD2 (5 bases). Trimming took 5 bases from V and 9 from J, leaving 15 bases between them. Germline V CDR1 and CDR2: SEHNR, FQNEAQ (reference sequence). This CDR3 has 13 amino acids. This chain's CDR3 is CASSRTEGVTQYF. The DNA for the CDR3 is TGTGCCAGCAGCCGAACCGAGGGCGTCACGCAGTATTTT.

The V and J genes are TRBV11-2 and TRBJ2-2; 11 bases are a match to TRBD2. V lost 5 bases, J lost 6 bases, and 14 bases stayed unmatched. Germline V lookup: CDR1 SGHAT, CDR2 FQNNGV. The CDR3 sequence is 18 residues long. CDR3 nucleotide sequence: TGTGCCAGCAGCGCGAGGGGTTTGGTAGCGGGAGGGTCCGGGGAGCTGTTTTTT. Translating gives CASSARGLVAGGSGELFF.

The J gene is TRBJ2-5, the V gene TRBV5-1, with D uncertain. With 8 bases removed from V and 1 base from J, the gap between germline ends came to 3 bases. CDR1 SGHRS and CDR2 YFSETQ come from the germline V gene. The CDR3 totals 10 residues. CDR3 protein: CASIQETQYF. DNA of the CDR3: TGCGCCAGTATCCAAGAGACCCAGTACTTC.

This sequence joins TRBV7-3 and TRBJ2-2; TRBD2 agrees at 10 bases. The germline gives CDR1 SGHTA, CDR2 FQGTGA. The ends lost 3 bases at V and 7 bases at J; junction bases unmatched: 8. This CDR3 has 16 residues. DNA for the CDR3: TGTGCCAGCAGCTTGACGAGCGGGAGGGCCGGCGGGGAGCTGTTTTTT. Encoded protein: CASSLTSGRAGGELFF.

The chain carries TRBV6-5 and TRBJ2-7; 8 nucleotides line up with TRBD1. The CDR3 contains 14 residues. V was clipped by 6 bases and J by 6 bases; unmatched bases: 10. Germline assignment: CDR1 MNHEY and CDR2 SVGAGI. Here the CDR3 DNA reads TGTGCCAGCAGAGTGGACAGGGCTATCGGCGAGCAGTACTTC. Amino acid sequence: CASRVDRAIGEQYF.

This clone showed up just once. V is TRBV5-1 and J is TRBJ1-4, with 9 bases fitting TRBD1. Germline V gene data show CDR1 as SGHRS and CDR2 as YFSETQ. The CDR3 sequence is 18 residues long. Losses at the gene ends were 0 bases for V and 4 bases for J; bases not matched to a gene: 10. The DNA of the CDR3 is TGCGCCAGCAGCTTGGGGGACAGGGCTCGAAGTAATAATGAAAAACTGTTTTTT. This translates into CASSLGDRARSNNEKLFF.

V is TRBV11-2 and J is TRBJ2-7, with TRBD1 identical over 7 bases. With V trimmed by 5 bases and J by 0 bases, 10 bases remained unmatched. The CDR3 totals 16 residues. CDR1 is SGHAT and CDR2 is FQNNGV in the germline V gene. For the CDR3, the DNA is TGTGCCAGCAGCCCCATCGACCGGACAGGCTCCTACGAGCAGTACTTC. Protein sequence: CASSPIDRTGSYEQYF.

V usage is TRBV5-1 and J usage is TRBJ2-7, with TRBD1 matching over 8 bases. The CDR3 totals 14 residues. Germline V CDR1 and CDR2: SGHRS, YFSETQ. V was pared by 0 bases and J by 7 bases, with 6 bases of the junction left unmatched. The CDR3 here is CASSLAQGAREQYF. The CDR3 DNA reads as TGCGCCAGCAGCTTGGCGCAGGGGGCGCGGGAGCAGTACTTC.

This rearrangement joins TRBV7-9 to TRBJ1-6, with 8 bases fitting TRBD1. In germline, CDR1 is SEHNR, CDR2 FQNEAQ (reference sequence). The ends lost 0 bases at V and 6 bases at J; junction bases unmatched: 4. The CDR3 length is 16 residues. CDR3 sequence: CASSLADRGRNSPLHF. CDR3 in DNA: TGTGCCAGCAGCTTAGCTGACAGGGGTCGTAATTCACCCCTCCACTTT. The whole variable domain, remainder taken from reference TRBV7-9 and TRBJ1-6, is DTGVSQNPRHKITKRGQNVTFRCDPISEHNRLYWYRQTLGQGPEFLTYFQNEAQLEKSRLLSDRFSAERPKGSFSTLEIQRTEQGDSAMYLCASSLADRGRNSPLHFGNGTRLTVT.

V usage is TRBV7-3 and J usage is TRBJ2-7; 8 bases fit TRBD1. The CDR3 runs 13 residues. Unmatched junction bases numbered 3, after V lost 3 bases and J lost 5 bases. CDR1 is SGHTA, CDR2 FQGTGA, per germline. The CDR3 DNA sequence: TGTGCCAGCAGCTTTACAGGGGGTAACGAGCAGTACTTC. It specifies CASSFTGGNEQYF.

The chain has TRBV5-4 and TRBJ1-2; a weak D match, TRBD1 (5 bases). Germline V gene sequence: CDR1 SGHNT, CDR2 YYREEE (reference sequence). The CDR3 length is 13 residues. Trimming took off 4 bases at V and 2 bases at J, with 9 bases between the two ends. The CDR3 loop reads CASSTDSNYGYTF. The CDR3 DNA reads TGTGCCAGCAGCACCGACAGCAACTATGGCTACACCTTC.

The chain combines TRBV2 with TRBJ2-7; D not certain. The germline V and J ends were trimmed by 1 base and 4 bases, with 14 bases remaining between them. Germline V gene lookup returns CDR1 SNHLY and CDR2 FYNNEI. The CDR3 runs 15 residues. The CDR3 DNA reads as TGTGCCAGCAGTGAAGGGCATCCCTCCTGGTACGAGCAGTACTTC. This sequence encodes CASSEGHPSWYEQYF.

This clone has a single count. CDR3 region: CASSQDRVCTDTQYF. CDR3 nucleotides: TGTGCCAGCAGCCAAGACAGGGTTTGCACAGATACGCAGTATTTT. V usage is TRBV3-1 (or the pseudogene TRBV3-2) and J usage is TRBJ2-3; TRBD1 is a possible D gene (5 bases). Germline V CDR1 and CDR2: LGHDT, YNNKEL (reference sequence). Between the trimmed V and J ends, which lost 0 bases and 1 base, there was a span of 8 bases. This CDR3 comprises 15 residues.

This chain joins TRBV5-1 and TRBJ2-7; D is perhaps TRBD1 (5 bases). The germline CDR1 and CDR2 sequences are SGHRS and YFSETQ. With 10 bases removed from V and 7 bases from J, the gap between germline ends came to 18 bases. The CDR3 extends over 12 amino acids. The CDR3 is CASWATAGEQYF. The CDR3 coding sequence is TGCGCCTCCTGGGCCACAGCAGGGGAGCAGTACTTC.

The gene calls are TRBV7-2 and TRBJ1-2; the D gene is possibly TRBD1 (6 bases). Deletions cut 4 bases from V and 5 bases from J, with 14 bases between. This CDR3 spans 14 amino acids. The germline gives CDR1 SGHTA, CDR2 FQGNSA. CDR3 region: CASSSMTGSYGYTF. CDR3 sequence (DNA): TGTGCCAGCAGCTCGATGACAGGCTCTTATGGCTACACCTTC.

The chain recombines TRBV11-2 with TRBJ2-1; TRBD1 might be the D (6 bases). Germline V lookup: CDR1 SGHAT, CDR2 FQNNGV. V was shortened by 4 bases and J by 7 bases, with 11 bases between the two germline ends. The CDR3 is 13 residues long. The chain's CDR3 is CASSSSDRNEQFF. CDR3 bases: TGTGCCAGCAGCTCCTCGGACAGAAATGAGCAGTTCTTC.

The J gene is TRBJ2-5, the V gene TRBV9, with D possibly matching TRBD2 (6 bases). Trimming stripped 3 bases from V and 4 bases from J, with 16 bases between. The CDR3 runs 15 residues. Germline lookup yields CDR1 SGDLS and CDR2 YYNGEE. The CDR3, as DNA: TGTGCCAGCAGCGATCATTCTAGCGCAAGAGAGACCCAGTACTTC. Its protein is CASSDHSSARETQYF.

In its sample, this clone was seen once. The chain uses TRBV10-3 and TRBJ2-3; no definite D call. Germline V CDR1 and CDR2: ENHRY, SYGVKD. The V and J ends lost 2 bases and 0 bases respectively, with 9 bases between them. This CDR3 contains 15 residues. CDR3 sequence: CAISEGETSTDTQYF. CDR3 nucleotide sequence: TGTGCCATCAGTGAGGGAGAGACTAGCACAGATACGCAGTATTTT.

This chain links TRBV11-2 with TRBJ2-2, with a possible D match to TRBD1 (5 bases). The CDR3 extends over 14 amino acids. Germline V gene lookup returns CDR1 SGHAT and CDR2 FQNNGV. Trimming stripped 1 base from V and 4 bases from J, with 7 bases between. The CDR3 spells CASSLGQGTGELFF. DNA for the CDR3: TGTGCCAGCAGCTTAGGGCAGGGCACCGGGGAGCTGTTTTTT.

CDR3 protein: CASSPSGGAGTDTQYF. The CDR3 DNA is TGCGCCAGCAGCCCATCGGGGGGGGCCGGCACAGATACGCAGTATTTT. This rearrangement joins TRBV5-1 to TRBJ2-3; TRBD2 matches at 8 bases. The CDR3 covers 16 residues. Germline V gene sequence: CDR1 SGHRS, CDR2 YFSETQ. The J segment lost 1 base and the V segment lost 4 bases, leaving 8 bases of the junction unmatched.

The V and J genes are TRBV5-1 and TRBJ2-3; 7 nucleotides line up with TRBD2. Germline V gives CDR1 SGHRS, CDR2 YFSETQ. The CDR3 runs 14 residues. J lost 3 bases, V lost 9 bases, and 10 bases had no gene match. Here the CDR3 DNA reads TGCGCCACCAATCGGGGGGTGGAGACAGATACGCAGTATTTT. Protein product: CATNRGVETDTQYF.

The chain combines TRBV7-8 with TRBJ2-1; 8 positions agree with TRBD1. Looked up from germline, CDR1 is SGHVS and CDR2 is FQNEAQ. V dropped 6 bases and J dropped 6; count of bases not matched to a gene: 10. This CDR3 comprises 15 residues. The CDR3: CASSFYRDRRNEQFF. The CDR3 nucleotides are TGTGCCAGCAGTTTTTACCGGGACAGGCGCAATGAGCAGTTCTTC.